This TCR beta chain was profiled in a study of CD8+ T cells in alopecia areata. The wider study: It was oral tofacitinib, at 5 to 10 mg twice daily, that treated patients received. Tofacitinib administration persisted for 6 to 18 months, succeeded by 6 months off drug.

The CDR3 has 13 amino acids. Looked up from germline, CDR1 is MRHNA and CDR2 is SNTAGT. The germline V and J ends were trimmed by 5 bases and 5 bases, with 13 bases remaining between them. The sample's treatment: oral pan-JAK inhibitor, 5-10 mg twice daily. Samples from alopecia areata patients were lesional scalp punch biopsies and peripheral blood. RNA was isolated and reverse transcribed to cDNA, the sequencing template. The table came from immunoSEQ multiplex PCR; TCRdb's copy has only in-frame clones and leaves some out. The sample has about 190,000 clones, approximately 60% seen once. The starting material was CD4+ T cells sorted from blood, obtained at week 4, from a patient treated with tofacitinib. The TCR comes from a human donor with alopecia areata. The chain carries TRBV6-4 and TRBJ2-7, with D possibly called TRBD1 or TRBD2 (5 bases each). This CDR3 is CASSPGPWNEQYF. The CDR3 region has the DNA TGTGCCAGCAGTCCGGGACCCTGGAACGAGCAGTACTTC.